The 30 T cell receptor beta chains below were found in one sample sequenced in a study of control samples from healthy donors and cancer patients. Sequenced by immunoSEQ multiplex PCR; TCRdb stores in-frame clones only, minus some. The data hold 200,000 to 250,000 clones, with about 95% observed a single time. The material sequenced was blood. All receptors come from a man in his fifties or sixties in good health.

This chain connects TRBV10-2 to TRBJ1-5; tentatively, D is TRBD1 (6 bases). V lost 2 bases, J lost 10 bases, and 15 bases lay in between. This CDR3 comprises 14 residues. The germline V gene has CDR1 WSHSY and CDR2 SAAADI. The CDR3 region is CASSESGQSLPQHF. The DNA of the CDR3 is TGCGCCAGCAGTGAGAGCGGACAGAGTTTACCCCAGCATTTT.

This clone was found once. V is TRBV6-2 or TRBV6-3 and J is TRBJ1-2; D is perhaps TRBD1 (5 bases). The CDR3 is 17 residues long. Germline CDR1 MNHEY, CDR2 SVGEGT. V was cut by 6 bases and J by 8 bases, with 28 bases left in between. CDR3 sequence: CASSPEEGRVSFRGYTF. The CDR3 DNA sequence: TGTGCCAGCAGCCCTGAGGAGGGGAGGGTTTCTTTTAGGGGCTACACCTTC.

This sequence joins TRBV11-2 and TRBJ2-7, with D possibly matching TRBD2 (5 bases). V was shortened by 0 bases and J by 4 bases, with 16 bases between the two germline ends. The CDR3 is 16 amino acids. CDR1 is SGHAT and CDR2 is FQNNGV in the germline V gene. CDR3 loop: CASSLDRPTRSYEQYF. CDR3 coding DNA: TGTGCCAGCAGCTTAGATCGGCCAACTAGGTCTTACGAGCAGTACTTC.

The CDR3 nucleotides are TGTGCCACCAGCACCCGGCAGGGGCTTAGCAATCAGCCCCAGCATTTT. Translated, it gives CATSTRQGLSNQPQHF. The chain uses TRBV15 and TRBJ1-5; TRBD1 is a possible D gene (6 bases). Germline assignment: CDR1 LNHNV and CDR2 YYDKDF (reference sequence). CDR3 length equals 16 residues. The ends were cut back, 4 bases at V and 0 bases at J, with 13 bases in the middle. Supplemented by reference TRBV15 and TRBJ1-5, the full variable domain reads DAMVIQNPRYQVTQFGKPVTLSCSQTLNHNVMYWYQQKSSQAPKLLFHYYDKDFNNEADTPDNFQSRRPNTSFCFLDIRSPGLGDTAMYLCATSTRQGLSNQPQHFGDGTRLSIL.

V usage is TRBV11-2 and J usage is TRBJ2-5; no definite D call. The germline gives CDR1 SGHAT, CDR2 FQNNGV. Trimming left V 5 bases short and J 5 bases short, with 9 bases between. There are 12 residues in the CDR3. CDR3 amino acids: CASSKGSETQYF. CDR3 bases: TGTGCCAGCAGCAAGGGTAGCGAGACCCAGTACTTC.

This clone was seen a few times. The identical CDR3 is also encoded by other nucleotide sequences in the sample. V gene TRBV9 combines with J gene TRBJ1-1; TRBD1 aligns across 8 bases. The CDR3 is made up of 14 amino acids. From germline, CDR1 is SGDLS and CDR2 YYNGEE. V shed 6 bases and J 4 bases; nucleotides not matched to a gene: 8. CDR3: CASNPSGGRTEAFF. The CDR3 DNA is TGTGCCAGCAACCCTTCAGGGGGCCGCACTGAAGCTTTCTTT. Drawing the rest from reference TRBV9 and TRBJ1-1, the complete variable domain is DSGVTQTPKHLITATGQRVTLRCSPRSGDLSVYWYQQSLDQGLQFLIQYYNGEERAKGNILERFSAQQFPDLHSELNLSSLELGDSALYFCASNPSGGRTEAFFGQGTRLTVV.

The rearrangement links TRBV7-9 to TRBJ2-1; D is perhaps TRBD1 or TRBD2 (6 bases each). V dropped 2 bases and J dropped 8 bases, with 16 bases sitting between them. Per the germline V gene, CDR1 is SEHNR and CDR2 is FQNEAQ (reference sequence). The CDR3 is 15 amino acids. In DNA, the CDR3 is TGTGCCAGCAGCTTATTGAGTCTTAGGGGGGATGAGCAGTTCTTC. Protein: CASSLLSLRGDEQFF. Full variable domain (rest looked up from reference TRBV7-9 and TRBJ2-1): DTGVSQNPRHKITKRGQNVTFRCDPISEHNRLYWYRQTLGQGPEFLTYFQNEAQLEKSRLLSDRFSAERPKGSFSTLEIQRTEQGDSAMYLCASSLLSLRGDEQFFGPGTRLTVL.

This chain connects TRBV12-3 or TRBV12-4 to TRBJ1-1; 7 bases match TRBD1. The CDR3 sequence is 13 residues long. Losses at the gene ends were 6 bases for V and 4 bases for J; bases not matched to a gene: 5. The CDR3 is CASRGTVATEAFF. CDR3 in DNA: TGTGCCAGCAGGGGGACAGTGGCCACTGAAGCTTTCTTT.

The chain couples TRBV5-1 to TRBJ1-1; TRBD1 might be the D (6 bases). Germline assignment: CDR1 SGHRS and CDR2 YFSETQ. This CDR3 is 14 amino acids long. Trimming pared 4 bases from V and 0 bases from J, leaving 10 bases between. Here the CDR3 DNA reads TGCGCCAGCAGCCCGCAGGGGATGAACACTGAAGCTTTCTTT. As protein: CASSPQGMNTEAFF.

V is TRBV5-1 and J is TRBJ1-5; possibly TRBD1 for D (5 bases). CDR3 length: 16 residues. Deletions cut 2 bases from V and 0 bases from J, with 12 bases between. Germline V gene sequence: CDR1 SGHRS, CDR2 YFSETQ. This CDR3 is CASSLRGRNSNQPQHF. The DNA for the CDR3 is TGCGCCAGCAGCTTAAGGGGCAGAAATAGCAATCAGCCCCAGCATTTT.

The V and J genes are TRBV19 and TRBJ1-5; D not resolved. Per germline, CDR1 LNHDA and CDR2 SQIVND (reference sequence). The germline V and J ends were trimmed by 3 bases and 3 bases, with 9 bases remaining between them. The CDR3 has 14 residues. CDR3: CASSIRKSNQPQHF. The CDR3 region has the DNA TGTGCCAGTAGTATCAGGAAGTCCAATCAGCCCCAGCATTTT.

CDR3 nucleotides: TGTGCCAGCATCGGACAGGGGAGGGACGAGCAGTACTTC. Translated, it gives CASIGQGRDEQYF. The chain recombines TRBV5-4 with TRBJ2-7; 9 nucleotides match TRBD1. CDR1 is SGHNT and CDR2 is YYREEE in the germline V gene (reference sequence). V was pared by 6 bases and J by 5 bases, with 6 bases of the junction left unmatched. The CDR3 runs to 13 residues. Based on the CDR3 plus reference TRBV5-4 and TRBJ2-7, the full variable domain is ETGVTQSPTHLIKTRGQQVTLRCSSQSGHNTVSWYQQALGQGPQFIFQYYREEENGRGNFPPRFSGLQFPNYSSELNVNALELDDSALYLCASIGQGRDEQYFGPGTRLTVT.

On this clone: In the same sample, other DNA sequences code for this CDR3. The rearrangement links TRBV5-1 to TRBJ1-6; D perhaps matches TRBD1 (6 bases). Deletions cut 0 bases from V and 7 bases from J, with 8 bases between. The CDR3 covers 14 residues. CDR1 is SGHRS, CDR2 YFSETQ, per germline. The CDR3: CASSLAGTNSPLHF. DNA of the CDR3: TGCGCCAGCAGCTTGGCCGGGACAAATTCACCCCTCCACTTT.

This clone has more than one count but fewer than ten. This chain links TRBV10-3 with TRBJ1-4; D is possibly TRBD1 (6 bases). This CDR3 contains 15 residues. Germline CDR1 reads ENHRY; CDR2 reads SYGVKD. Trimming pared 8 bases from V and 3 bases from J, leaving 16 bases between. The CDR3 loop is CAIGGTGQANEKLFF. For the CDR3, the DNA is TGTGCCATCGGGGGAACAGGGCAGGCTAATGAAAAACTGTTTTTT.

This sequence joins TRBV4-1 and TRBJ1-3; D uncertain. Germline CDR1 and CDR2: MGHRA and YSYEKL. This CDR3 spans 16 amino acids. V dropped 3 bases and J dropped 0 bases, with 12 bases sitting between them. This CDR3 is CASSQGFWDSGNTIYF. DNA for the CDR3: TGCGCCAGCAGCCAGGGATTCTGGGACTCTGGAAACACCATATATTTT.

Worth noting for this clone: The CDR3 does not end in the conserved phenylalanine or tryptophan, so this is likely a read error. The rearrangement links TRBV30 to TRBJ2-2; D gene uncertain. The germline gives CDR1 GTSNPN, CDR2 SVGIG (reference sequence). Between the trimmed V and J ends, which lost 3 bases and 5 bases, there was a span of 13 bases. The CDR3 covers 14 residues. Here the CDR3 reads CAWSATLGTGELFL. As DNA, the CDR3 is TGTGCCTGGAGCGCTACATTAGGAACCGGGGAGCTGTTTCTT.

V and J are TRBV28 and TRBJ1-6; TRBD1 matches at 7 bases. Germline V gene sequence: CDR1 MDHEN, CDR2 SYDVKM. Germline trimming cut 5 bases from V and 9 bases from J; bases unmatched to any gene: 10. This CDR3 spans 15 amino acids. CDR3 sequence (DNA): TGTGCCAGCAGTACTGGGGACAGAGTTGGTTCACCCCTCCACTTT. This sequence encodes CASSTGDRVGSPLHF.

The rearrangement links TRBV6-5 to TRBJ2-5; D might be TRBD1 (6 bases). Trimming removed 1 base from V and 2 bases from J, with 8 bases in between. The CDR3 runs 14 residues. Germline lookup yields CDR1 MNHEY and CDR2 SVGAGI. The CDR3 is CASSYLGAQETQYF. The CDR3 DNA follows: TGTGCCAGCAGTTACTTGGGGGCTCAAGAGACCCAGTACTTC.

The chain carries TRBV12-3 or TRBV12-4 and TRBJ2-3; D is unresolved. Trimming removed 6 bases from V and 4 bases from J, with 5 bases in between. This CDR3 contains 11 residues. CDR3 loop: CASSPSDTQYF. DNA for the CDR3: TGTGCCAGCAGCCCCTCAGATACGCAGTATTTT.

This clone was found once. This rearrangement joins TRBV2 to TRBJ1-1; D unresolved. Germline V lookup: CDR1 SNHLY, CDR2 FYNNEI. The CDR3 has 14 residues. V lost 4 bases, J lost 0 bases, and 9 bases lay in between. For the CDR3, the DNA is TGTGCCAGCAGTGTTCTGGATTTGAACACTGAAGCTTTCTTT. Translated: CASSVLDLNTEAFF. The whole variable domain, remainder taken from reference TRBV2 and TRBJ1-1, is EPEVTQTPSHQVTQMGQEVILRCVPISNHLYFYWYRQILGQKVEFLVSFYNNEISEKSEIFDDQFSVERPDGSNFTLKIRSTKLEDSAMYFCASSVLDLNTEAFFGQGTRLTVV.

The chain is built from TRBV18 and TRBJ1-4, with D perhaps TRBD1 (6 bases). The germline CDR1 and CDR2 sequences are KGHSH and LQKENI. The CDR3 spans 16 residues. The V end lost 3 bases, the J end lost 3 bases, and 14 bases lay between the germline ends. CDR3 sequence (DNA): TGTGCCAGCTCACCTAACCAGGGGCCGGCTAATGAAAAACTGTTTTTT. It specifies CASSPNQGPANEKLFF. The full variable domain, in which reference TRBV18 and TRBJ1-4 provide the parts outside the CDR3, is NAGVMQNPRHLVRRRGQEARLRCSPMKGHSHVYWYRQLPEEGLKFMVYLQKENIIDESGMPKERFSAEFPKEGPSILRIQQVVRGDSAAYFCASSPNQGPANEKLFFGSGTQLSVL.

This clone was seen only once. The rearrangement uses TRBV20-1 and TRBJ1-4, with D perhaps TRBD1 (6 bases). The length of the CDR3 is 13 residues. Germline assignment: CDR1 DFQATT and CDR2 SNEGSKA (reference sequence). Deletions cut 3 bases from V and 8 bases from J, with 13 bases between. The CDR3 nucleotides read TGCAGTGCTAGTTCGGGGGCGGACGAAAAACTGTTTTTT. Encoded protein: CSASSGADEKLFF.

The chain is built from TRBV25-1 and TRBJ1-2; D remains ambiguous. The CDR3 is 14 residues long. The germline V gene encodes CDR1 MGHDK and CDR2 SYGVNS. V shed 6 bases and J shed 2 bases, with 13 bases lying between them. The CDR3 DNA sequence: TGTGCCAGCAGCACTCCCTACTTCAACTATGGCTACACCTTC. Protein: CASSTPYFNYGYTF.

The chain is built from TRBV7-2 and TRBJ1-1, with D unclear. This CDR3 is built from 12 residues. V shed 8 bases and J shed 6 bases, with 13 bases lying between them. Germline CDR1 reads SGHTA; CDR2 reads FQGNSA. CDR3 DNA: TGTGCCAGCCATGGGGAAGTCGCTGAAGCTTTCTTT. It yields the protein CASHGEVAEAFF.

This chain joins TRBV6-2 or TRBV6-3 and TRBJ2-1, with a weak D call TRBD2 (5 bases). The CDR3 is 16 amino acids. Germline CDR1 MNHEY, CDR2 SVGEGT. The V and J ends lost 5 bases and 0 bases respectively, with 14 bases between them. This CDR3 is CASSPDGESSYNEQFF. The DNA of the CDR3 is TGTGCCAGCAGTCCCGACGGGGAGAGCTCCTACAATGAGCAGTTCTTC.

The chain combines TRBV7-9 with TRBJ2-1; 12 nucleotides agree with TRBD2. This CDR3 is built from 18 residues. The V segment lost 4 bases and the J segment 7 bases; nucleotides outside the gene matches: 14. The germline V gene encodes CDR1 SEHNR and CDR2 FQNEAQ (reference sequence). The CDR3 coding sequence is TGTGCCAGCAGCTCTGGACTAGCGGGGACCTTCGCGGTAAATGAGCAGTTCTTC. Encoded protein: CASSSGLAGTFAVNEQFF.

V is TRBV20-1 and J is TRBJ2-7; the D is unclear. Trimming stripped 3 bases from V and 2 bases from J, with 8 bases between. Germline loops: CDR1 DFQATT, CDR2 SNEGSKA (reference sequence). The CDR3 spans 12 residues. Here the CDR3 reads CSASSVTYEQYF. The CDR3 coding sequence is TGCAGTGCTAGTTCGGTTACCTACGAGCAGTACTTC.

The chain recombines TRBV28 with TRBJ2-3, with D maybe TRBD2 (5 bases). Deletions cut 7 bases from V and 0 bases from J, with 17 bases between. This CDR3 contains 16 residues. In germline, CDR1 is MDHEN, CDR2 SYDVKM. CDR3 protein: CASTLIGGFSTDTQYF. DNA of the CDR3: TGTGCCAGCACCCTCATCGGCGGGTTCAGCACAGATACGCAGTATTTT. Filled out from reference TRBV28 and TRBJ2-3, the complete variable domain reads DVKVTQSSRYLVKRTGEKVFLECVQDMDHENMFWYRQDPGLGLRLIYFSYDVKMKEKGDIPEGYSVSREKKERFSLILESASTNQTSMYLCASTLIGGFSTDTQYFGPGTRLTVL.

The CDR3 reads CASSPLGGTQETQYF. CDR3 DNA: TGTGCCAGCAGCCCTCTCGGGGGAACCCAAGAGACCCAGTACTTC. The rearrangement joins TRBV7-2 to TRBJ2-5; D may be TRBD2 (6 bases). This CDR3 is built from 15 residues. Per germline, CDR1 SGHTA and CDR2 FQGNSA. Trimming pared 5 bases from V and 1 base from J, leaving 14 bases between.

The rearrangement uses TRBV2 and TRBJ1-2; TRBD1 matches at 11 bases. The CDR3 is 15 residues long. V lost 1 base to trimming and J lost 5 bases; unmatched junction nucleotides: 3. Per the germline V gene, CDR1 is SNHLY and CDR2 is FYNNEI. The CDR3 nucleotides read TGTGCCAGCAGTGAAGAGGGACAGGGGGTTTATGGCTACACCTTC. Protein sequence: CASSEEGQGVYGYTF.